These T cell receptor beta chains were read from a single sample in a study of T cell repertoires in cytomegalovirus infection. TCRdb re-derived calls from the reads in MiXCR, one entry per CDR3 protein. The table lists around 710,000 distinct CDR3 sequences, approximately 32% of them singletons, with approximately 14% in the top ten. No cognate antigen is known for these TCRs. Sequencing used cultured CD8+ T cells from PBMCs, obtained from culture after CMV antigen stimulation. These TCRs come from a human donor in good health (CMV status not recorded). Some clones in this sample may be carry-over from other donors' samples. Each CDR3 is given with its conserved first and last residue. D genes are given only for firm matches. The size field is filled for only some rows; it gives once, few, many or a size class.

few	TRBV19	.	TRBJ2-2	CASSGDYTGELFF	TGTGCCAGTAGTGGAGATTACACCGGGGAGCTGTTTTTT
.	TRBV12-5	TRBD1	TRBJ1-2	CASGLGGAGYGYTF	TGTGCTAGTGGTCTAGGGGGCGCGGGATATGGCTACACCTTC
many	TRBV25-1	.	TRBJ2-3	CASSEFFTDTQYF	TGTGCCAGCAGTGAATTCTTCACAGATACGCAGTATTTT
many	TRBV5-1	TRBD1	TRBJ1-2	CASSSGQGADGYTF	TGTGCCAGCAGCTCGGGACAGGGGGCAGATGGCTACACCTTC
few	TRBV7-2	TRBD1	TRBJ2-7	CASSNPDRVYEQYF	TGTGCCAGCAGCAACCCGGACAGGGTCTACGAGCAGTACTTC
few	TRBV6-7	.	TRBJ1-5	CASRRTAGHNQPQHF	TGTGCCAGCAGGCGTACAGCCGGGCACAATCAGCCCCAGCATTTT
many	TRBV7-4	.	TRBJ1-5	CASSSPNQPQHF	TGTGCCAGCAGCTCCCCGAATCAGCCCCAGCATTTT
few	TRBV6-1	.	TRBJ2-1	CASSEAIRGIEQFF	TGTGCCAGCAGTGAAGCAATCCGAGGGATTGAGCAGTTCTTC
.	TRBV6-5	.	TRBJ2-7	CASSYQGGYSYEQYF	TGTGCCAGCAGTTACCAAGGGGGGTACTCCTACGAGCAGTACTTC
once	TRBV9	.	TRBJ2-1	CASSVYGGPYNEQFF	TGTGCCAGCAGCGTATACGGGGGGCCCTACAATGAGCAGTTCTTC
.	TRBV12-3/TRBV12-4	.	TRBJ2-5	CASSPWGETQYF	TGTGCCAGCAGCCCTTGGGGGGAGACCCAGTACTTC
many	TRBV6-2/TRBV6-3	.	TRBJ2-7	CASSYSSEQYF	TGTGCCAGCAGTTACTCAAGCGAGCAGTACTTC
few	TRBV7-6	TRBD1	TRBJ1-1	CASSLRNRDRENTEAFF	TGTGCCAGCAGCTTAAGAAACCGGGACAGAGAGAACACTGAAGCTTTCTTT
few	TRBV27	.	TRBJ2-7	CASRPPGPSYEQYF	TGTGCCAGCAGGCCGCCCGGGCCCTCCTACGAGCAGTACTTC
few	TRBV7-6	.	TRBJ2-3	CASSSRVDTQYF	TGTGCCAGCAGCTCTCGGGTAGATACGCAGTATTTT
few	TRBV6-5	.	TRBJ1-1	CASSPSAGATEAFF	TGTGCCAGCAGTCCTTCGGCAGGGGCCACTGAAGCTTTCTTT
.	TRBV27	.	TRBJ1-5	CASSFDSNNQPQHF	TGTGCCAGCAGTTTCGACAGCAACAATCAGCCCCAGCATTTT
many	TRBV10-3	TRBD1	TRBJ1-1	CAISAPDRADTEAFF	TGTGCCATCAGTGCACCGGACAGGGCGGACACTGAAGCTTTCTTT
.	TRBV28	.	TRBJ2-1	CASESVGEQFF	TGTGCCAGCGAAAGTGTTGGCGAGCAGTTCTTC
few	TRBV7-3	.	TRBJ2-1	CASSFHQGSYNEQFF	TGTGCCAGCAGCTTCCACCAGGGCTCCTACAATGAGCAGTTCTTC
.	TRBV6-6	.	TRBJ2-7	CASSSRPGGNEQYF	TGTGCCAGCAGTTCCCGGCCCGGTGGAAACGAGCAGTACTTC
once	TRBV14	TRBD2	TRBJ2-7	CASSHLGGGTYEQYF	TGTGCCAGCAGCCACCTCGGGGGAGGGACCTACGAGCAGTACTTC
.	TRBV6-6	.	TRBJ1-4	CASNGGNSPNEKLFF	TGTGCCAGCAATGGGGGCAACAGTCCTAATGAAAAACTGTTTTTT
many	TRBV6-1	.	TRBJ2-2	CAGRGQEGTGELFF	TGTGCCGGTAGAGGACAGGAGGGGACCGGGGAGCTGTTTTTT
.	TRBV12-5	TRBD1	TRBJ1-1	CASGGEQGVIAEAFF	TGTGCTAGTGGCGGTGAACAGGGGGTCATCGCTGAAGCTTTCTTT
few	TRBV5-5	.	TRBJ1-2	CASNTPGAANYGYTF	TGTGCCAGCAACACCCCGGGGGCTGCGAACTATGGCTACACCTTC
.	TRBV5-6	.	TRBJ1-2	CASSLGARGSSYGYTF	TGTGCCAGCAGCTTGGGGGCGCGGGGGAGCAGCTATGGCTACACCTTC
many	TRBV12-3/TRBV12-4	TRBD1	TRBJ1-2	CASSSLDYPGGVYGYTF	TGTGCCAGCAGTTCCCTTGATTACCCAGGGGGAGTCTATGGCTACACCTTC
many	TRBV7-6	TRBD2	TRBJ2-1	CASSLGSGGSPNEQFF	TGTGCCAGCAGCTTAGGTAGCGGGGGGTCGCCCAATGAGCAGTTCTTC
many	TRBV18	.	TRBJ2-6	CASSPPSGANVLTF	TGTGCCAGCAGCCCCCCCTCTGGGGCCAACGTCCTGACTTTC
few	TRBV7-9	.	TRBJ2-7	CASSLAGHHEQYF	TGTGCCAGCAGCTTAGCAGGGCATCACGAGCAGTACTTC
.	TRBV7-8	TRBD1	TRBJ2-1	CASSNQRGDSQYNEQFF	TGTGCCAGCAGCAATCAACGTGGGGACAGCCAGTACAATGAGCAGTTCTTC
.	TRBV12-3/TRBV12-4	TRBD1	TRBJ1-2	CATKGADGYTF	TGTGCCACCAAGGGGGCAGATGGCTACACCTTC
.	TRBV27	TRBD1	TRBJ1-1	CASRAGQAYYLNTEAFF	TGTGCCAGCAGGGCGGGACAGGCTTACTATTTGAACACTGAAGCTTTCTTT
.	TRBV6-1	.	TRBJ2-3	CASSVAEARTDTQYF	TGTGCCAGCAGTGTAGCGGAGGCCCGCACAGATACGCAGTATTTT
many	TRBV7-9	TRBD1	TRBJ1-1	CASSLTGEGTEAFF	TGTGCCAGCAGCCTGACAGGGGAAGGCACTGAAGCTTTCTTT
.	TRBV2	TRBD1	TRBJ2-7	CASRDRIYEQYF	TGTGCCAGCAGGGACAGGATCTACGAGCAGTACTTC
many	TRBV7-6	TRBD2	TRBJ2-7	CASSLELAGGLKGWYEQYF	TGTGCCAGCAGCTTAGAACTAGCGGGGGGGTTAAAAGGATGGTACGAGCAGTACTTC
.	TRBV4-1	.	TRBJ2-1	CASSLRSRDEQFF	TGCGCCAGCAGCCTCCGAAGTCGCGATGAGCAGTTCTTC
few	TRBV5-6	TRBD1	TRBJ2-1	CASSPGGANNEQFF	TGTGCCAGCAGCCCAGGGGGCGCGAACAATGAGCAGTTCTTC
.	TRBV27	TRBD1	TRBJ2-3	CASTINQGGTDTQYF	TGTGCCAGCACTATCAACCAGGGGGGCACAGATACGCAGTATTTT
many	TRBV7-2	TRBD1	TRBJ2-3	CASSSPGQITDTQYF	TGTGCCAGCAGCTCGCCGGGACAGATAACAGATACGCAGTATTTT
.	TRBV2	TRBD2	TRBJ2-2	CASSVVGTSGSANTGELFF	TGTGCCAGCAGTGTGGTGGGGACTAGCGGGTCCGCGAACACCGGGGAGCTGTTTTTT
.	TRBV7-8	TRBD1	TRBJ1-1	CASSFGTGVAFF	TGTGCCAGCAGCTTTGGGACAGGGGTCGCTTTCTTT
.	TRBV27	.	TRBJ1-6	CASSLWQANSPLHF	TGTGCCAGCAGTTTGTGGCAGGCAAATTCACCCCTCCACTTT
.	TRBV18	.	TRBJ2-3	CASSPPWRARTDTQYF	TGTGCCAGCTCACCACCCTGGCGGGCCCGCACAGATACGCAGTATTTT
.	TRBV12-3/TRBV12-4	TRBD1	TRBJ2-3	CASSPGTGWSDTQYF	TGTGCCAGCAGTCCCGGGACAGGGTGGTCGGATACGCAGTATTTT
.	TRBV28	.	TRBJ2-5	CASSFRRGPLQETQYF	TGTGCCAGCAGCTTTCGCCGGGGCCCCCTGCAGGAGACCCAGTACTTC
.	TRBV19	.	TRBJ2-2	CASSPVPAGWTGELFF	TGTGCCAGTAGCCCCGTCCCGGCAGGGTGGACCGGGGAGCTGTTTTTT
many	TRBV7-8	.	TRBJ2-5	CASSSEGDQETQYF	TGTGCCAGCAGCTCGGAAGGAGACCAAGAGACCCAGTACTTC
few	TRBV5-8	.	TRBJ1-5	CASSLGVHNNQPQHF	TGTGCCAGCAGCTTAGGCGTCCATAACAATCAGCCCCAGCATTTT
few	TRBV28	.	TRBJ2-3	CASSFYQRRGDTQYF	TGTGCCAGCAGTTTCTACCAGCGTAGGGGGGATACGCAGTATTTT